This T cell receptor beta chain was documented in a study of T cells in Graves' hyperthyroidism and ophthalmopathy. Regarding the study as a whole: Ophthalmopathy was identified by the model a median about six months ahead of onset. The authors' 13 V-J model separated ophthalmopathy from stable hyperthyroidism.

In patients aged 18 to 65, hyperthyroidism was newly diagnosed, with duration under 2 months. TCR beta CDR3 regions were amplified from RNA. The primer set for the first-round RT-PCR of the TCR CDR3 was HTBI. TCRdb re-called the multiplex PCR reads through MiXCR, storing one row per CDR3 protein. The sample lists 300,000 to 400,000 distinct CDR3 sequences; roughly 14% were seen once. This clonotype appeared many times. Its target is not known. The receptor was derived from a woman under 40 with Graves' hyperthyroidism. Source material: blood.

The CDR3 DNA follows: TGTGCCAGCACCCCCGGGGGAGATTACTACGAGCAGTACTTC. Translation: CASTPGGDYYEQYF. This sequence joins TRBV6-2 or TRBV6-3 and TRBJ2-7; D may be TRBD2 (6 bases). The V gene lost 7 bases and the J gene lost 3 bases, with 16 bases spanning the gap. The CDR3 loop spans 14 amino acids. Germline V CDR1 and CDR2: MNHEY, SVGEGT.